A selection of T cell receptor beta chains follows, all from one sample in a study of tumor T cells in aggressive B-cell lymphoma. Profiling relied on immunoSEQ multiplex PCR, and the TCRdb table lists in-frame clones only, not all of them. The sample records over a thousand clones, roughly 86% being singletons. The sequencing input was tumor tissue. The receptors shown here come from an adult with diffuse large B cell lymphoma. Each CDR3 is given with its conserved first and last residue. A D gene is named only where the DNA matches it firmly. Clone size appears in some rows only: once, few, many, or a class for an expanded clone.

clone_size j_call cdr3_length d_call v_call cdr3_aa cdr3_nt
. TRBJ2-5 15 . TRBV5-6 CASSTQVRLEETQYF TGTGCCAGCAGCACCCAGGTGCGCTTAGAAGAGACCCAGTACTTC
. TRBJ2-3 17 TRBD2 TRBV2 CASTTSPGLAGVNTQYF TGTGCCAGCACCACTTCACCGGGACTAGCGGGGGTAAATACGCAGTATTTT
few TRBJ2-1 19 TRBD2 TRBV28 CASSFHRIQLAGGLREQFF TGTGCCAGCAGTTTCCATCGAATCCAACTAGCGGGAGGGCTCCGGGAGCAGTTCTTC
. TRBJ1-2 12 . TRBV29-1 CSVGSDLVGYTF TGCAGCGTTGGGTCTGACTTGGTCGGCTACACCTTC
once TRBJ2-1 15 . TRBV6-6 CASSAPRGNYNEQFF TGTGCCAGCAGTGCCCCCAGGGGCAACTACAATGAGCAGTTCTTC
. TRBJ2-7 15 TRBD1 TRBV11-3 CASSLDLRDSNEQYF TGTGCCAGCAGCTTAGATCTCCGGGACAGCAACGAGCAGTACTTC
. TRBJ2-4 22 TRBD2 TRBV7-6 CASSLSSGNGLAGLEAKNIQYF TGTGCCAGCAGCTTATCCTCGGGCAATGGACTAGCGGGATTAGAGGCCAAAAACATTCAGTACTTC
. TRBJ2-2 14 . TRBV9 CASSVGQATGELFF TGTGCCAGCAGCGTAGGGCAGGCGACCGGGGAGCTGTTTTTT
. TRBJ2-7 16 . TRBV7-2 CASSLVGQRVLSEQYF TGTGCCAGCAGCTTAGTAGGCCAGCGGGTGTTATCCGAGCAGTACTTC
. TRBJ2-5 12 TRBD1 TRBV6-5 CASSYRQGSQYF TGTGCCAGCAGTTACCGACAGGGGAGCCAGTACTTC
. TRBJ1-6 14 TRBD1 TRBV19 CASEEQGSVGPLHF TGTGCCAGCGAAGAACAGGGGAGCGTTGGACCCCTCCACTTT
. TRBJ1-2 14 TRBD1 TRBV6-5 CATRDRGEFYGYTF TGTGCCACCCGGGACAGGGGGGAATTCTATGGCTACACCTTC
. TRBJ2-7 15 TRBD2 TRBV11-2 CASSLGWTSGNEQYF TGTGCCAGCAGCTTAGGATGGACTAGCGGAAACGAGCAGTACTTC
. TRBJ2-2 14 . TRBV5-6 CASSYYTGAGELFF TGTGCCAGCAGCTATTATACCGGGGCCGGGGAGCTGTTTTTT
. TRBJ1-6 16 . TRBV19 CASSSGTRSYNSPLHF TGTGCCAGTAGTTCAGGAACTCGCTCCTATAATTCACCCCTCCACTTT
. TRBJ2-1 12 . TRBV21-1 CASSCNPTGQFF TGTGCCAGCAGCTGCAATCCCACGGGGCAGTTCTTC
once TRBJ1-2 16 . TRBV27 CASSLSGGGANYGYTF TGTGCCAGCAGTTTATCGGGAGGCGGTGCTAACTATGGCTACACCTTC
once TRBJ2-1 12 . TRBV9 CASSVQGVEQFF TGTGCCAGCAGCGTACAGGGCGTTGAGCAGTTCTTC
. TRBJ1-4 15 . TRBV7-2 CASSYNGATNEKLFF TGTGCCAGCAGCTATAACGGTGCAACTAATGAAAAACTGTTTTTT
. TRBJ2-7 15 TRBD1 TRBV6-5 CASRTGGLGSYEQYF TGTGCCAGCAGAACAGGGGGCCTCGGGTCCTACGAGCAGTACTTC
. TRBJ2-2 23 TRBD2 TRBV10-3 CAISESAFFSGNHFERDTGELFF TGTGCCATCAGTGAGTCCGCCTTTTTTAGCGGGAACCATTTCGAACGGGACACCGGGGAGCTGTTTTTT
once TRBJ1-2 13 . TRBV6-6 CAIRSGSNYGYTF TGTGCCATACGATCAGGCAGTAACTATGGCTACACCTTC
. TRBJ1-1 13 . TRBV7-3 CASSPTPNTEAFF TGTGCCAGCAGCCCGACACCCAACACTGAAGCTTTCTTT
. TRBJ2-7 15 . TRBV5-1 CASSLVPGRMGEQYF TGCGCCAGCAGCTTGGTTCCGGGAAGGATGGGCGAGCAGTACTTC
. TRBJ2-3 16 TRBD1 TRBV27 CASRGMDRGYTDTQYF TGTGCCAGCAGGGGAATGGACAGGGGGTACACAGATACGCAGTATTTT
. TRBJ1-1 15 . TRBV9 CASSVTGGGNTEAFF TGTGCCAGCAGCGTAACGGGCGGGGGTAACACTGAAGCTTTCTTT
. TRBJ2-4 16 TRBD2 TRBV7-3 CASSRGTSGGENIQYF TGTGCCAGCAGCCGAGGGACTAGCGGGGGGGAAAACATTCAGTACTTC